One and the same sample provided the 27 T cell receptor beta chains below, sequenced in a study of beta chain features in type 1 diabetes. The study reverse transcribed the entire isolated RNA, so it sequenced expressed TCRB transcripts. This table comes from immunoSEQ multiplex PCR, and its TCRdb copy is limited to in-frame clones, with some not included. Found here are 810,000 or so clones, under 20% of them singletons; the top ten hold 0.023%. Sequencing was done on a sample of naive CD4+ T cells from blood. Receptor source: a woman aged 18-29 years in good health.

The rearrangement joins TRBV5-4 to TRBJ2-3; no clear D gene. Between the trimmed V and J ends, which lost 7 bases and 0 bases, there was a span of 12 bases. This CDR3 region has 14 residues. The germline V gene has CDR1 SGHNT and CDR2 YYREEE (reference sequence). Written as DNA, the CDR3 is TGTGCCAGCCGCCGGACGTTAAGCACAGATACGCAGTATTTT. Its protein is CASRRTLSTDTQYF.

The rearrangement uses TRBV25-1 and TRBJ2-2, with TRBD2 matching 7 bases. This CDR3 comprises 13 residues. Germline lookup yields CDR1 MGHDK and CDR2 SYGVNS. Germline trimming cut 8 bases from V and 9 bases from J; bases unmatched to any gene: 9. CDR3 protein: CASYGGLGRELFF. The CDR3, as DNA: TGTGCCAGCTACGGGGGGTTAGGCCGGGAGCTGTTTTTT.

This clone appeared a few times. The genes are TRBV5-4 and TRBJ2-2; no clear D gene. Germline values: CDR1 SGHNT, CDR2 YYREEE (reference sequence). The CDR3 extends over 16 amino acids. Deletions cut 4 bases from V and 6 bases from J, with 19 bases between. The CDR3 protein is CASSRARASIPGELFF. CDR3 nucleotides: TGTGCCAGCAGCAGAGCTAGGGCGTCAATACCCGGGGAGCTGTTTTTT.

The chain links TRBV4-3 to TRBJ2-2; D ambiguous. Between the trimmed V and J ends, which lost 0 bases and 8 bases, there was a span of 7 bases. CDR1 is LGHNA and CDR2 is YSLEER in the germline V gene. The CDR3 runs 13 residues. DNA for the CDR3: TGCGCCAGCAGCCAAGAAAGTGGGGGGGAGCTGTTTTTT. Its translation is CASSQESGGELFF.

The CDR3 sequence: CSVARTRSSSTDTQYF. The CDR3 nucleotides read TGCAGCGTTGCTAGGACTAGGTCCTCCTCCACAGATACGCAGTATTTT. This rearrangement joins TRBV29-1 to TRBJ2-3; 7 positions match TRBD2. Germline CDR1 and CDR2: SQVTM and ANQGSEA. The V gene end was trimmed by 4 bases and the J gene end by 2 bases; junction bases not matched to a gene: 12. There are 16 residues in the CDR3.

This clone was seen a few times. This chain joins TRBV5-1 and TRBJ2-7; TRBD2 aligns across 8 bases. Germline lookup yields CDR1 SGHRS and CDR2 YFSETQ. The CDR3 totals 16 residues. Trimming cost V 4 bases and J 3 bases; bases outside gene matches: 12. The DNA of the CDR3 is TGCGCCAGCAGCCCGCCGGGAGGGACGGCCGACTACGAGCAGTACTTC. Translation gives CASSPPGGTADYEQYF.

This chain uses TRBV9 with TRBJ2-1; 8 bases fit TRBD2. The V segment lost 3 bases and the J segment 7 bases; nucleotides outside the gene matches: 15. CDR1 and CDR2 from the germline V gene are SGDLS and YYNGEE. The length of the CDR3 is 17 residues. CDR3 sequence: CASSATRGRGGLNEQFF. The CDR3 nucleotides are TGTGCCAGCAGCGCAACCCGAGGACGCGGGGGGCTTAATGAGCAGTTCTTC.

Notes on this clone: The sample contains more than one DNA sequence encoding this CDR3. V and J are TRBV6-5 and TRBJ2-1, with a weak D call TRBD2 (5 bases). The CDR3 is 13 residues long. CDR1 is MNHEY, CDR2 SVGAGI, per germline. V gave up 7 bases and J gave up 0 bases, with 7 bases separating them. The CDR3 reads CASKGSSYNEQFF. In DNA form, the CDR3 reads TGTGCCAGCAAAGGGAGCTCCTACAATGAGCAGTTCTTC.

This clone was seen only a few times. The chain joins TRBV10-3 to TRBJ2-7, with TRBD2 matching over 9 bases. With 8 bases clipped from V and 5 bases from J, the junction kept 13 bases outside the gene matches. The germline V gene encodes CDR1 ENHRY and CDR2 SYGVKD. The CDR3 loop spans 15 amino acids. This CDR3 is CAIRVGREGHDEQYF. The CDR3 bases are TGTGCCATCCGCGTAGGGCGGGAGGGCCACGACGAGCAGTACTTC.

The chain is built from TRBV9 and TRBJ1-1, with TRBD1 as a possible D gene (6 bases). The CDR3 has 15 residues. Germline CDR1 reads SGDLS; CDR2 reads YYNGEE. The V and J ends lost 3 bases and 5 bases respectively, with 17 bases between them. This CDR3 reads CASSAQQGTGTEAFF. CDR3 nucleotide sequence: TGTGCCAGCAGCGCGCAACAGGGCACGGGAACTGAAGCTTTCTTT.

Only a few counts were recorded for this clone. The chain is built from TRBV27 and TRBJ2-1; 11 bases match TRBD1. Germline V gene sequence: CDR1 MNHEY, CDR2 SMNVEV (reference sequence). The CDR3 has 15 residues. V lost 3 bases to trimming and J lost 9 bases; unmatched junction nucleotides: 7. The CDR3 DNA reads as TGTGCCAGCAGTTTCGGGACAGGGGGACGGGGTGAGCAGTTCTTC. Protein product: CASSFGTGGRGEQFF.

The sample holds a few counts of this clone. V gene TRBV11-2 combines with J gene TRBJ2-6; the D is unclear. The V gene's germline CDR1 is SGHAT and CDR2 FQNNGV. CDR3 length equals 19 residues. The V and J ends lost 3 bases and 2 bases respectively, with 20 bases between them. CDR3 region: CASSLGGIKGRPGANVLTF. CDR3 sequence (DNA): TGTGCCAGCAGCTTGGGTGGGATTAAGGGTCGCCCTGGGGCCAACGTCCTGACTTTC.

This clone has a single count. The V gene is TRBV28, the J gene TRBJ2-6; D ambiguous. Germline lookup yields CDR1 MDHEN and CDR2 SYDVKM. The CDR3 covers 15 residues. Trimming left V 2 bases short and J 1 base short, with 6 bases between. The CDR3 protein is CASSLPRSGANVLTF. The CDR3 coding sequence is TGTGCCAGCAGTTTACCCAGGTCTGGGGCCAACGTCCTGACTTTC.

This clone was counted a few times. The chain has TRBV5-4 and TRBJ2-3, with TRBD2 as a possible D gene (6 bases). The V end lost 0 bases, the J end lost 3 bases, and 11 bases lay between the germline ends. Germline CDR1 is SGHNT and CDR2 is YYREEE (reference sequence). The length of the CDR3 is 15 residues. CDR3 DNA sequence: TGTGCCAGCAGCTTGGCGGGAGTTCCAACAGATACGCAGTATTTT. Translation: CASSLAGVPTDTQYF.

The rearrangement uses TRBV27 and TRBJ2-5; 9 bases match TRBD1. Germline V CDR1 and CDR2: MNHEY, SMNVEV (reference sequence). CDR3 length: 13 amino acids. J gave up 4 bases and V 5 bases, and 2 bases lay outside the gene matches. DNA of the CDR3: TGTGCCAGCAGTCGACAGGGGGGAGAGACCCAGTACTTC. Protein sequence: CASSRQGGETQYF.

The chain joins TRBV28 to TRBJ1-4, with D unresolved. The CDR3 loop spans 16 amino acids. CDR1 and CDR2 (germline): MDHEN, SYDVKM. V shed 5 bases and J shed 8 bases, with 21 bases lying between them. The CDR3 reads CASSPSRFQLKEKLFF. In DNA, the CDR3 is TGTGCCAGCAGTCCGTCCCGGTTTCAGCTGAAAGAAAAACTGTTTTTT.

The rearrangement links TRBV19 to TRBJ1-1; perhaps TRBD1 as D (6 bases). The ends were cut back, 10 bases at V and 0 bases at J, with 15 bases in the middle. This CDR3 region has 14 residues. Germline lookup yields CDR1 LNHDA and CDR2 SQIVND (reference sequence). The CDR3 region is CATLANRVNTEAFF. The CDR3 nucleotides read TGTGCCACCTTAGCGAACAGGGTGAACACTGAAGCTTTCTTT.

The CDR3 DNA reads as TGTGCCAGCAGCTTTCGGACGACCTCACAGGGCTCGGGAAATGAGCAGTTCTTC. Translation: CASSFRTTSQGSGNEQFF. J is TRBJ2-1 and V is TRBV7-8; D is possibly TRBD1 (6 bases). V lost 3 bases and J lost 7, with 25 bases in between. This CDR3 spans 18 amino acids. CDR1 and CDR2 from the germline V gene are SGHVS and FQNEAQ.

In this sample, this clone turned up a few times. The chain is built from TRBV9 and TRBJ2-3; D is uncertain. V was pared by 0 bases and J by 5 bases, with 10 bases between. CDR1 is SGDLS, CDR2 YYNGEE, per germline. The CDR3 has 14 amino acids. CDR3 sequence: CASSVGQARDTQYF. The CDR3 DNA is TGTGCCAGCAGCGTAGGTCAGGCGAGAGATACGCAGTATTTT.

The sample holds a few counts of this clone. The chain is built from TRBV7-9 and TRBJ2-3; D not certain. Germline V gene sequence: CDR1 SEHNR, CDR2 FQNEAQ (reference sequence). Trimming pared 5 bases from V and 9 bases from J, leaving 18 bases between. CDR3 length equals 14 residues. The CDR3 DNA reads as TGTGCCAGCAGCCAAGTGATTTTCGAGGAGACGCAGTATTTT. Encoded protein: CASSQVIFEETQYF.

The table lists this clone with a count of one. In nucleotides, the CDR3 is TGTGCCAGCAGTGCCGCAGACAGCACAGGGGAGCAGTACTTC. This gives the protein CASSAADSTGEQYF. The chain combines TRBV6-1 with TRBJ2-7; possibly TRBD1 for D (6 bases). The CDR3 totals 14 residues. In germline, CDR1 is MNHNS, CDR2 SASEGT. The V and J ends lost 4 bases and 7 bases respectively, with 17 bases between them.

This rearrangement joins TRBV4-1 to TRBJ1-5; D is unclear. The CDR3 runs 14 residues. From germline, CDR1 is MGHRA and CDR2 YSYEKL. The V and J ends lost 1 base and 7 bases respectively, with 11 bases between them. This CDR3 is CASSQADAKQPQHF. CDR3 in DNA: TGCGCCAGCAGCCAAGCGGACGCCAAGCAGCCCCAGCATTTT.

The chain joins TRBV28 to TRBJ2-3, with D hard to call. Trimming shortened V by 3 bases and J by 8 bases, and 12 bases separated the two germline ends. This CDR3 has 13 residues. Germline assignment: CDR1 MDHEN and CDR2 SYDVKM. The DNA of the CDR3 is TGTGCCAGCAGTTTTATCCACCCATCTACGCAGTATTTT. Protein sequence: CASSFIHPSTQYF.

This clone was counted a few times. J is TRBJ2-1 and V is TRBV14, with D possibly matching TRBD1 (5 bases). Looked up from germline, CDR1 is SGHDN and CDR2 is FVKESK. V was clipped by 2 bases and J by 7 bases, with 21 bases between them. The CDR3 spans 17 residues. DNA of the CDR3: TGTGCCAGCAGCCAATGGGGTGGGGCAGTATCTAGTAATGAGCAGTTCTTC. Protein product: CASSQWGGAVSSNEQFF.

This clone was counted between two and nine times. The CDR3, as DNA: TGTGCCAGCAGCCAAGATCCCGGGACTCAAAGCAGGCAGTATTTT. Amino acid sequence: CASSQDPGTQSRQYF. The chain has TRBV4-2 and TRBJ2-3; D possibly corresponds to TRBD2 (6 bases). The CDR3 has 15 amino acids. V dropped 0 bases and J dropped 11 bases, with 18 bases sitting between them. Germline CDR1 and CDR2: LGHNA and YNFKEQ.

The chain is built from TRBV19 and TRBJ2-2; perhaps TRBD2 as D (5 bases). The CDR3 consists of 17 residues. CDR1 and CDR2 from the germline V gene are LNHDA and SQIVND (reference sequence). The germline V and J ends were trimmed by 2 bases and 4 bases, with 17 bases remaining between them. The CDR3 loop reads CASSITPGKKRTGELFF. CDR3 nucleotide sequence: TGTGCCAGTAGTATAACCCCGGGGAAAAAGCGCACCGGGGAGCTGTTTTTT.

J is TRBJ1-1 and V is TRBV5-4, with 8 nucleotides matching TRBD1. Germline-derived CDR1 and CDR2 are SGHNT and YYREEE (reference sequence). The CDR3 spans 16 residues. J was trimmed by 5 bases and V by 0 bases; bases with no gene match: 9. The CDR3, as DNA: TGTGCCAGCAGCTTGGAGGCCCTGGGACAGGAGACTGAAGCTTTCTTT. This gives the protein CASSLEALGQETEAFF. Full variable domain (outside the CDR3, taken from reference TRBV5-4 and TRBJ1-1): ETGVTQSPTHLIKTRGQQVTLRCSSQSGHNTVSWYQQALGQGPQFIFQYYREEENGRGNFPPRFSGLQFPNYSSELNVNALELDDSALYLCASSLEALGQETEAFFGQGTRLTVV.